The 24 T cell receptor beta chains in this list originate from one sample, sequenced in a study of breast tumors, draining lymph nodes, adjacent tissues. Samples came from axillary lymph nodes draining the breast cancer. TCRdb independently ran MiXCR on the multiplex PCR reads; one entry per CDR3 protein. This table holds approximately 190,000 distinct CDR3 sequences, about 32% found once. Specimen: axillary lymph node tissue. The receptors derive from a female donor with breast cancer. Some clones in this sample may be carry-over from other donors' samples.

Remarks on this clonotype: A read error may account for a junction end that differs from germline. V and J are TRBV6-5 and TRBJ1-1; D is ambiguous. The germline CDR1 and CDR2 sequences are MNHEY and SVGAGI. There are 15 residues in the CDR3. The CDR3, as DNA: TGTGCCAGCAGTCACTCGTCACCAAGGAACACTGAAGCTTTCTTT. Amino acids: CASSHSSPRNTEAFF.

Many counts were recorded for this clonotype. The rearrangement uses TRBV6-1 and TRBJ2-3; 15 positions match TRBD2. CDR3 length: 16 residues. The V and J ends lost 6 bases and 10 bases, in that order; junction bases with no gene match: 11. The germline CDR1 and CDR2 sequences are MNHNS and SASEGT. The CDR3 bases are TGTGCCAGCAGCGGACTAGCGGGAGGGCCCATCTCTCCGCAGTATTTT. Amino acid sequence: CASSGLAGGPISPQYF.

In its sample, this clonotype was seen many times. This chain links TRBV20-1 with TRBJ2-5; D remains unclear. V was shortened by 3 bases and J by 2 bases, with 13 bases between the two germline ends. Germline values: CDR1 DFQATT, CDR2 SNEGSKA (reference sequence). This CDR3 has 14 residues. The CDR3 bases are TGCAGTGCTAGGGGTAGACTGGAACAAGAGACCCAGTACTTC. Protein: CSARGRLEQETQYF.

The chain carries TRBV6-2 or TRBV6-3 and TRBJ2-3, with 9 bases aligning to TRBD1. Germline assignment: CDR1 MNHEY and CDR2 SVGEGT. Germline trimming cut 8 bases from V and 0 bases from J; bases unmatched to any gene: 6. CDR3 size: 15 residues. The CDR3, as DNA: TGTGCCAGCGGGACAGGGTTAATAAGCACAGATACGCAGTATTTT. Residues: CASGTGLISTDTQYF.

The chain links TRBV7-8 to TRBJ1-3; a weak D match, TRBD1 (6 bases). Trimming left V 5 bases short and J 8 bases short, with 22 bases between. The CDR3 consists of 16 residues. CDR1 and CDR2 from the germline V gene are SGHVS and FQNEAQ. The CDR3 DNA follows: TGTGCCAGCAGCCTCGAAACAGGGACTTATGGCTACACCATATATTTT. Translating it yields CASSLETGTYGYTIYF.

About this clonotype: This clone may be a read error of a much larger clone one base away. The final CDR3 position lacks the conserved phenylalanine or tryptophan, pointing to a likely read error. V is TRBV28 and J is TRBJ1-2; 7 nucleotides line up with TRBD1. V gave up 6 bases and J gave up 5 bases; unmatched junction bases: 9. The CDR3 is 14 amino acids. Per germline, CDR1 MDHEN and CDR2 SYDVKM. CDR3 in DNA: TGTGCCAGCAGAAGCCGGGACAGAAGATATGGCTACACCCTC. Translated, it gives CASRSRDRRYGYTL.

This clonotype was counted a few times. The J gene is TRBJ1-1, the V gene TRBV20-1, with D possibly matching TRBD1 (6 bases). Germline loops: CDR1 DFQATT, CDR2 SNEGSKA (reference sequence). V lost 6 bases and J lost 3, with 17 bases in between. The CDR3 totals 14 residues. For the CDR3, the DNA is TGCAGTGCCTCGGACAGTCTCAAGGACACTGAAGCTTTCTTT. It translates to CSASDSLKDTEAFF.

This clonotype is medium-sized (0.01 to 0.1%) in the sample. V and J are TRBV2 and TRBJ1-2, with TRBD1 matching 7 bases. There are 15 residues in the CDR3. Germline values: CDR1 SNHLY, CDR2 FYNNEI. Trimming took 3 bases from V and 2 from J; bases not matched to a gene: 6. CDR3 nucleotides: TGTGCCAGCAGTGAGTGGAGGGGGCCCAACTATGGCTACACCTTC. Encoded protein: CASSEWRGPNYGYTF.

There are a few counts of this clonotype. The rearrangement links TRBV7-3 to TRBJ1-1; no clear D gene. The V end was cut by 4 bases, the J end by 1 base, with 7 bases between. This CDR3 contains 13 residues. Germline CDR1 is SGHTA and CDR2 is FQGTGA. The CDR3 sequence is CASSSEANTEAFF. In nucleotides, the CDR3 is TGTGCCAGCAGCTCCGAGGCGAACACTGAAGCTTTCTTT. Supplemented by reference TRBV7-3 and TRBJ1-1, the full variable domain reads GAGVSQTPSNKVTEKGKYVELRCDPISGHTALYWYRQSLGQGPEFLIYFQGTGAADDSGLPNDRFFAVRPEGSVSTLKIQRTERGDSAVYLCASSSEANTEAFFGQGTRLTVV.

This clonotype was detected many times. The gene calls are TRBV19 and TRBJ1-6; D possibly corresponds to TRBD1 (5 bases). Looked up from germline, CDR1 is LNHDA and CDR2 is SQIVND (reference sequence). V lost 8 bases and J 7 bases, leaving 15 bases between the germline ends. This CDR3 has 14 amino acids. The CDR3 coding sequence is TGTGCCAGTCAGGGACGGACGACCAATTCACCCCTCCACTTT. Its translation is CASQGRTTNSPLHF.

At least ten counts were recorded for this clonotype. The chain links TRBV10-2 to TRBJ1-5, with 8 bases fitting TRBD1. Germline V gene data show CDR1 as WSHSY and CDR2 as SAAADI. The CDR3 extends over 14 amino acids. V was clipped by 5 bases and J by 1 base; unmatched bases: 1. In DNA form, the CDR3 reads TGCGCCAGCAGTAACAGGGGGAGCAATCAGCCCCAGCATTTT. This translates into CASSNRGSNQPQHF.

This clonotype was observed at least ten times. V gene TRBV18 combines with J gene TRBJ2-2, with D unclear. This CDR3 is built from 12 residues. Germline V gene sequence: CDR1 KGHSH, CDR2 LQKENI. V was pared by 3 bases and J by 6 bases, with 5 bases between. CDR3 DNA sequence: TGTGCCAGCTCACCGAGATCCGGGGAGCTGTTTTTT. Its protein is CASSPRSGELFF. Combining the CDR3 with reference TRBV18 and TRBJ2-2 gives the whole variable domain NAGVMQNPRHLVRRRGQEARLRCSPMKGHSHVYWYRQLPEEGLKFMVYLQKENIIDESGMPKERFSAEFPKEGPSILRIQQVVRGDSAAYFCASSPRSGELFFGEGSRLTVL.

With regard to this clonotype: This may arise from a read error, as a much more abundant clone is one base away. V gene TRBV7-2 combines with J gene TRBJ2-7, with 10 bases lining up with TRBD2. The germline CDR1 and CDR2 sequences are SGHTA and FQGNSA. This CDR3 has 15 residues. This chain's CDR3 is CASSPSGTSVYEQHF. The CDR3 DNA reads TGTGCCAGCAGCCCCTCCGGGACTAGCGTTTACGAGCAGCACTTC.

This clonotype was counted a single time. The chain is built from TRBV18 and TRBJ1-6; TRBD1 is a possible D gene (5 bases). This CDR3 has 16 amino acids. V was trimmed by 6 bases and J by 7 bases, leaving 19 bases between them. Germline-derived CDR1 and CDR2 are KGHSH and LQKENI. CDR3 sequence reads: CASSGLGQGNNSPLHF. The DNA for the CDR3 is TGTGCCAGCTCGGGCCTGGGGCAGGGTAACAATTCACCCCTCCACTTT.

Turning to this clonotype: This may come from a read error, since a much larger clone is one base off. The chain has TRBV18 and TRBJ1-2; the D is unclear. The CDR3 consists of 16 residues. Germline CDR1 is KGHSH and CDR2 is LQKENI. In DNA form, the CDR3 reads TGTGCCAGCTCACAATCACCCAGGTCCTCTAACTATGGCCACACCTTC. This gives the protein CASSQSPRSSNYGHTF.

This clonotype was seen many times. V and J are TRBV19 and TRBJ1-5; D is undetermined. The germline V gene encodes CDR1 LNHDA and CDR2 SQIVND (reference sequence). Between the trimmed V and J ends, which lost 4 bases and 7 bases, there was a span of 11 bases. The CDR3 extends over 13 amino acids. This CDR3 is CASSTSGPQPQHF. The DNA of the CDR3 is TGTGCCAGTAGTACCTCGGGTCCGCAGCCCCAGCATTTT.

In regard to this clonotype: A much larger clonotype is one base distant, so this may be a read error. This chain's CDR3 is CASSDGTGWQGTQYF. The CDR3 bases are TGTGCCAGCTCGGACGGGACAGGGTGGCAAGGGACCCAGTACTTC. The chain employs TRBV18 and TRBJ2-5; 9 bases align to TRBD1. The V gene's germline CDR1 is KGHSH and CDR2 LQKENI. This CDR3 spans 15 amino acids. The complete variable domain, with remaining parts taken from reference TRBV18 and TRBJ2-5, reads NAGVMQNPRHLVRRRGQEARLRCSPMKGHSHVYWYRQLPEEGLKFMVYLQKENIIDESGMPKERFSAEFPKEGPSILRIQQVVRGDSAAYFCASSDGTGWQGTQYFGPGTRLLVL.

This clonotype was counted at least ten times. The V and J genes are TRBV20-1 and TRBJ1-6; D might be TRBD1 (5 bases). V was shortened by 5 bases and J by 7 bases, with 18 bases between the two germline ends. Germline V gives CDR1 DFQATT, CDR2 SNEGSKA (reference sequence). The CDR3 length is 15 residues. In DNA, the CDR3 is TGCAGTGCTGGATCAGGGCATTATGCCAATTCACCCCTCCACTTT. It yields the protein CSAGSGHYANSPLHF.

In regard to this clonotype: A clone one base away is much larger, so this may be a read error. This chain uses TRBV18 with TRBJ2-2, with 7 positions matching TRBD2. The CDR3 extends over 17 amino acids. From germline, CDR1 is KGHSH and CDR2 LQKENI. The CDR3 region has the DNA TGTGCCAGCTCTCTCAATGGGGCGGGAGTGAACGCCGGGGAGCTGTTTTTT. This gives the protein CASSLNGAGVNAGELFF.

This clonotype was observed many times. V usage is TRBV4-1 and J usage is TRBJ1-2; D gene uncertain. Trimming cost V 0 bases and J 1 base, with 12 bases left between them. CDR1 is MGHRA, CDR2 YSYEKL, per germline. The CDR3 spans 16 residues. The CDR3 bases are TGCGCCAGCAGCCAAGAGGAAAATAGACTTAACTATGGCTACACCTTC. This gives the protein CASSQEENRLNYGYTF.

There are many counts of this clonotype. The chain is built from TRBV20-1 and TRBJ2-1; 7 bases are a match to TRBD2. J gave up 8 bases and V 7 bases, and 8 bases lay outside the gene matches. This CDR3 is 12 amino acids long. The germline V gene has CDR1 DFQATT and CDR2 SNEGSKA (reference sequence). The CDR3 is CSGRRGSDEQFF. CDR3 coding DNA: TGCAGTGGCAGGCGCGGGAGCGATGAGCAGTTCTTC.

This rearrangement joins TRBV27 to TRBJ2-7; D not certain. This CDR3 contains 14 residues. The V gene lost 6 bases and the J gene lost 3 bases, with 15 bases spanning the gap. The germline CDR1 and CDR2 sequences are MNHEY and SMNVEV (reference sequence). The CDR3 reads CASRKTGLHYEQYF. Here the CDR3 DNA reads TGTGCCAGCAGAAAAACGGGCCTCCACTACGAGCAGTACTTC.

This clonotype has only a few counts. The chain is built from TRBV18 and TRBJ1-4; TRBD1 is a possible D gene (6 bases). CDR1 and CDR2 (germline): KGHSH, LQKENI. The CDR3 sequence is 15 residues long. Between the trimmed V and J ends, which lost 5 bases and 6 bases, there was a span of 16 bases. For the CDR3, the DNA is TGTGCCAGCTCAGAGGACAGCCTAAGAGATGAAAAACTGTTTTTT. Protein product: CASSEDSLRDEKLFF.

The CDR3 nucleotides read TGTGCCAGCAGCCGCGAGGACAGGGTTCGAGCCAAAAACATTCAGTACTTC. Translated, it gives CASSREDRVRAKNIQYF. This chain uses TRBV14 with TRBJ2-4; 8 nucleotides agree with TRBD1. The V gene end was trimmed by 4 bases and the J gene end by 0 bases; junction bases not matched to a gene: 8. CDR1 SGHDN and CDR2 FVKESK come from the germline V gene. The length of the CDR3 is 17 residues.